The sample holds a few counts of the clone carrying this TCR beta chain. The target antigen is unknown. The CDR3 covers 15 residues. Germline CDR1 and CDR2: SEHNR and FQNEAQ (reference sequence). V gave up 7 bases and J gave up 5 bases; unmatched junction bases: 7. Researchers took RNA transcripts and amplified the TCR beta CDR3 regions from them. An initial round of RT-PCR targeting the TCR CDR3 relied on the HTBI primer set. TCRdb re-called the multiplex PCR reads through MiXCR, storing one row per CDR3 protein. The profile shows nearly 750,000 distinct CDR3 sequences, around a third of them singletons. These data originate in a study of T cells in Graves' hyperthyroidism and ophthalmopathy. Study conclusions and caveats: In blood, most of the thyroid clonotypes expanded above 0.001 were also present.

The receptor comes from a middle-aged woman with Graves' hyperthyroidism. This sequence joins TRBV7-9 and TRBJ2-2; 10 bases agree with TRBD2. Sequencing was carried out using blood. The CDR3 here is CASNPAGGRTGELFF. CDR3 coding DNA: TGTGCCAGCAACCCAGCGGGGGGGCGAACCGGGGAGCTGTTTTTT.